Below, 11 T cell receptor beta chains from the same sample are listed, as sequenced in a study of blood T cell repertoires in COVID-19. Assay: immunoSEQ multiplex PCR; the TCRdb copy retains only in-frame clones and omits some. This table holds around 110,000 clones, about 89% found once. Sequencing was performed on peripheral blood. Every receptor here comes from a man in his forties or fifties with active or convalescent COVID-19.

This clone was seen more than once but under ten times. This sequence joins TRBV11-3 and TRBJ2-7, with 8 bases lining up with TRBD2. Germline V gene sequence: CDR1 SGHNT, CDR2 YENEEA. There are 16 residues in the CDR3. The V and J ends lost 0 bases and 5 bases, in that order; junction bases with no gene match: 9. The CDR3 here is CASSLDGREGRDEQYF. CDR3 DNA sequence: TGTGCCAGCAGCTTAGATGGTCGGGAGGGCCGGGACGAGCAGTACTTC.

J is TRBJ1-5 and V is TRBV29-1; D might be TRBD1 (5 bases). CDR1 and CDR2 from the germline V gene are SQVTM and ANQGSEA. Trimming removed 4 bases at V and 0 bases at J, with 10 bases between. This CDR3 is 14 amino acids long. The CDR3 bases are TGCAGCGTTGTTTTCCAGGGTAGCAATCAGCCCCAGCATTTT. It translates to CSVVFQGSNQPQHF.

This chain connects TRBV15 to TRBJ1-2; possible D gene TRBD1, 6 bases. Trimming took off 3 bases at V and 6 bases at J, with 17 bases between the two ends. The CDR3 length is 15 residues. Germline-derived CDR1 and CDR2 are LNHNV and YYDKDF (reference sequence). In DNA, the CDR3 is TGTGCCACCAGCAGGATAACTAGGACAGAGGATGGCTACACCTTC. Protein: CATSRITRTEDGYTF. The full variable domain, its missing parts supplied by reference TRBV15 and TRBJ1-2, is DAMVIQNPRYQVTQFGKPVTLSCSQTLNHNVMYWYQQKSSQAPKLLFHYYDKDFNNEADTPDNFQSRRPNTSFCFLDIRSPGLGDTAMYLCATSRITRTEDGYTFGSGTRLTVV.

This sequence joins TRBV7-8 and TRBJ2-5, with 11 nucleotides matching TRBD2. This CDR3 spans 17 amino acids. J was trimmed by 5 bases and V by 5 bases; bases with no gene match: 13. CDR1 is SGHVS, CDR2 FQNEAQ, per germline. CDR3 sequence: CASSVVAGGPLAETQYF. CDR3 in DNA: TGTGCCAGCAGCGTCGTAGCGGGAGGGCCCCTCGCGGAGACCCAGTACTTC.

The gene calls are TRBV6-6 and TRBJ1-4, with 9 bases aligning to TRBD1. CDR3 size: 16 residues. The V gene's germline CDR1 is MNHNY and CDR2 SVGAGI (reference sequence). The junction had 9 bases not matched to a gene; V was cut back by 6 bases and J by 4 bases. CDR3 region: CASSPGQGRGNEKLFF. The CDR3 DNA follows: TGTGCCAGCAGCCCAGGACAGGGGCGAGGTAATGAAAAACTGTTTTTT.

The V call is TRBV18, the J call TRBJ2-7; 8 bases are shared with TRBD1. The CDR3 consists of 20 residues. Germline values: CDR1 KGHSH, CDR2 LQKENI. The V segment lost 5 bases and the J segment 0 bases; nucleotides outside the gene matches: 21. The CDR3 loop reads CASSDAGQGRGGLFSYEQYF. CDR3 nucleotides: TGTGCCAGCTCAGACGCCGGACAGGGAAGGGGCGGGCTCTTCTCCTACGAGCAGTACTTC.

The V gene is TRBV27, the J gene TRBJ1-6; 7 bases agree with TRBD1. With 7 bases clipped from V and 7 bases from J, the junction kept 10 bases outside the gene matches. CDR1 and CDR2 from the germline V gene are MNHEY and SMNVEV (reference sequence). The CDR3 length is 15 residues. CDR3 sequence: CASTSDRPYNSPLHF. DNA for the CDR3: TGTGCCAGCACCTCGGACAGGCCATACAATTCACCCCTCCACTTT.

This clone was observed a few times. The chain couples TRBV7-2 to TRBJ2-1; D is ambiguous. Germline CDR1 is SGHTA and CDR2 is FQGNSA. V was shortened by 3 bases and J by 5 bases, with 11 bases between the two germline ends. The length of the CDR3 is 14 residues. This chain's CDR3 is CASSFTGPHNEQFF. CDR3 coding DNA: TGTGCCAGCAGCTTTACTGGGCCCCACAATGAGCAGTTCTTC.

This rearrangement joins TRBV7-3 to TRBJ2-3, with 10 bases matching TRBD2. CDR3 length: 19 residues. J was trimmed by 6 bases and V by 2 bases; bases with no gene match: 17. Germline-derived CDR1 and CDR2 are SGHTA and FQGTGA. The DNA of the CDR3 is TGTGCCAGCAGCTTACCGGGAAACTTAGCGGGAGGCAACGGGGATACGCAGTATTTT. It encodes CASSLPGNLAGGNGDTQYF.

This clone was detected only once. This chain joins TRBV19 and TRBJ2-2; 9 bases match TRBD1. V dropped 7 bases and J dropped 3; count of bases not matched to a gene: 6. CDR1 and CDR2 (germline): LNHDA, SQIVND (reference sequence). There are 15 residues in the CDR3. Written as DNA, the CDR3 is TGTGCCAGTAAAAAACAGGGGGCGTACACCGGGGAGCTGTTTTTT. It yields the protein CASKKQGAYTGELFF.

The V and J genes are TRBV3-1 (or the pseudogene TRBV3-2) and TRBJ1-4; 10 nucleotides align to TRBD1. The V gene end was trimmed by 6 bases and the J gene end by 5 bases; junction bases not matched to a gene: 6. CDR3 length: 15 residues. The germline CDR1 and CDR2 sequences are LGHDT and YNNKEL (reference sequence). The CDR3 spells CASRWTGGMNEKLFF. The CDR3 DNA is TGTGCCAGCAGATGGACAGGGGGTATGAATGAAAAACTGTTTTTT.